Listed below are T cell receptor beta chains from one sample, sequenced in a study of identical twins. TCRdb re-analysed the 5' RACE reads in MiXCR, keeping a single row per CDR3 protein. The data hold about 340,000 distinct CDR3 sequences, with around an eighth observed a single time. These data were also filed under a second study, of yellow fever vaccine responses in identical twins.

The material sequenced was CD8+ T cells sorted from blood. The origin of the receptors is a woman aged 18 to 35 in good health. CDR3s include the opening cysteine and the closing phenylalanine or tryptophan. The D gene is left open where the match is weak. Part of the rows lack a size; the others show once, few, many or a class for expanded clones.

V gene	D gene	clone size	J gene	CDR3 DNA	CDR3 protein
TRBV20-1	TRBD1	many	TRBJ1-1	TGCAGCGCACCAGGGACAGACTTCCCGAACACTGAAGCTTTCTTT	CSAPGTDFPNTEAFF
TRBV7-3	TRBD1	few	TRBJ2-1	TGTGCCAGCAGCTCCGTGGGGGACAGTACTTATGAGCAGTTCTTC	CASSSVGDSTYEQFF
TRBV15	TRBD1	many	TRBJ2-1	TGTGCCACCAGCAGAATTACTAAGGACAGGGGCCGATTATCCTACAATGAGCAGTTCTTC	CATSRITKDRGRLSYNEQFF
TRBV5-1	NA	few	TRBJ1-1	TGCGCCAGCAAACAGGGGAACACTGAAGCTTTCTTT	CASKQGNTEAFF
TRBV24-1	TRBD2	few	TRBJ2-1	TGTGCCACCAGTGCGCGTCTAGCGGTTAACAGCTCCTACAATGAGCAGTTCTTC	CATSARLAVNSSYNEQFF
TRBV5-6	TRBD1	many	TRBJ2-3	TGTGCCAGCAGCGGGGGACAGCCCACAGATACGCAGTATTTT	CASSGGQPTDTQYF
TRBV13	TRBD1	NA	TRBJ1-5	TGTGCCAGCAGCAAAGGAGGGACAGGAAATCAGCCCCAGCATTTT	CASSKGGTGNQPQHF
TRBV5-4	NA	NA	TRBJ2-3	TGTGCCAGCAGCTTGGACTACTCAGATACGCAGTATTTT	CASSLDYSDTQYF
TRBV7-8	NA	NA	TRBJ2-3	TGTGCCAGCATCCAGAGGCCCCCAGGGGGGATGACAGATACGCAGTATTTT	CASIQRPPGGMTDTQYF
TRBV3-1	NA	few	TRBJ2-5	TGTGCCAGCAGCCAAGACCCTCTAAGAGCCACTCCTAGTTGGGAGACCCAGTACTTC	CASSQDPLRATPSWETQYF
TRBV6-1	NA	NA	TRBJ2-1	TGTGCCAGCAGTGAAGAGACCCATAATGAGCAGTTCTTC	CASSEETHNEQFF
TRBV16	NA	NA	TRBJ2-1	TGTGCCAGCAGCCATAGGGGTACCGGGGGTTCCTACAATGAGCAGTTCTTC	CASSHRGTGGSYNEQFF
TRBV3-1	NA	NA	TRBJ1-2	TGTGCCAGCAGCCACCTCGGGACCGCCGTTGAGTATGGCTACACCTTC	CASSHLGTAVEYGYTF
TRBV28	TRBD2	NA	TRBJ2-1	TGTGCCAGCAGTTACTATAGCGGGGGGCCCCCCTACAATGAGCAGTTCTTC	CASSYYSGGPPYNEQFF
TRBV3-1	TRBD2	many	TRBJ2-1	TGTGCCAGCAGCCAGGCAACGAGACTAGCGGGAGGGCCAAATGAGCAGTTCTTC	CASSQATRLAGGPNEQFF
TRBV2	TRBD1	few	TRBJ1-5	TGTGCCAGCAGTGACGAACAGGGGCGACCGCCCCAGCATTTT	CASSDEQGRPPQHF
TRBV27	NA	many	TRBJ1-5	TGTGCCGCCTCCGGGTCCCCTAATCAGCCCCAGCATTTT	CAASGSPNQPQHF
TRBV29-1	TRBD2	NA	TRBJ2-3	TGCAGCGTTTACGGGGGGAGGGAGAATACGCAGTATTTT	CSVYGGRENTQYF
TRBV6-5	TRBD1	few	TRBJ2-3	TGTGCCAGCAGTTTTGAGGGGGCTGGGGCAGATACGCAGTATTTT	CASSFEGAGADTQYF
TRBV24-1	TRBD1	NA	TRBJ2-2	TGTGGCACCAGTGATTTCCACCGAATTGACAGGGGACAATCCAACACCGGGGAGCTGTTTTTT	CGTSDFHRIDRGQSNTGELFF
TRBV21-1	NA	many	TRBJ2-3	TGTGCCAGCAGCAAACCTTTGGGGAATAGCACAGATACGCAGTATTTT	CASSKPLGNSTDTQYF
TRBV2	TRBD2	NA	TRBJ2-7	TGTGCCAGCAGCGACATAGCGGGACAAGCCTACGAGCAGTACTTC	CASSDIAGQAYEQYF
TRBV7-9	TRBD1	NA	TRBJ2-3	TGTGCCAGCAGCCCAGGGACAGGGGAGGCACCAGATACGCAGTATTTT	CASSPGTGEAPDTQYF
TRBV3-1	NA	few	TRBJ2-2	TGTGCCAGCAGCCAAGGCCCCCCGGGAGTTGCCGGGGAGCTGTTTTTT	CASSQGPPGVAGELFF
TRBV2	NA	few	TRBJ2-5	TGTGCCAGCATAAGCATTATGGAGACCCAGTACTTC	CASISIMETQYF
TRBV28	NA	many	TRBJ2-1	TGTGCCAGCAGTTTCCAGCAGGAGCAGTTCTTC	CASSFQQEQFF
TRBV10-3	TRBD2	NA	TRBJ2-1	TGTGCCATCAGCGAACTAGCGGGAGGCAATCCTAGCTCCTACAATGAGCAGTTCTTC	CAISELAGGNPSSYNEQFF